This TCR beta chain originates from a study of cytomegalovirus exposure and HLA in healthy donors (dated by TCRdb to about 2017). A note on the overall study: An earlier analysis of 587 of the donors reported 250 to 350 Gb of sequence data and roughly 120 million unique TCR beta sequences obtained from around 170 million T cells. Around 300 gigabases of sequencing data and roughly 90 million unique TCR sequences were included in an early release covering around 650 HLA-typed donors. The genetic ancestry cluster associated with self-reported Caucasian donors included about 84% of the 300 to 450 genotyped donors. The study aimed to test whether cataloging public T cell receptors could reveal signatures of past pathogen exposure. The study profiled the T cell repertoires of some 610 subjects by immunosequencing and related them to cytomegalovirus serostatus. A separate validation cohort of more than 100 different subjects was used in addition to the roughly 620-subject first cohort. High-throughput TCR immunosequencing, statistical association of individual TCRs with disease status, and machine learning were combined to predict cytomegalovirus infection status. A later analysis re-analyzed previously published TCR beta repertoires from 650 to 800 donors and added high-resolution HLA genotyping to study TCR occurrence patterns. Rather than drawing on any new phenotypic data, the later analysis identified candidate immune exposures from TCR beta sequences and the way those sequences occurred across donors. An earlier analysis of about 600 of the donors used high-throughput TCR beta sequencing to judge whether each TCR beta V gene segment behaved as functional or pseudogenic. Donor age, sex, ethnicity and CMV serostatus were compiled together with the repertoire data. A later genetic analysis took genome-wide SNP genotypes for about 55% of the roughly 670 donors and used that subset as a discovery cohort. Every discovery cohort repertoire had been produced on one sequencing platform. HLA typing included class I and class II loci at four-digit resolution. Typing coverage differed by locus: A, B, C, DRB1 and DQB1 were typed in about 620-640 donors, DQA1 in roughly 510, DPA1 in around 580, and DPB1 in around 490. Several DR-DQ haplotypes were treated as single units for association and clustering because of strong linkage in the cohort. Across approximately 400 genotyped donors of the cohort, an average of roughly 200,000 unique TCR beta nucleotide sequences per donor were sequenced, and roughly 20% of those sequences were non-productive.

In total, 630 or so healthy bone marrow donors made up the cohort. At the time of sampling, every cohort member was nominally healthy, though immune exposures that went unrecorded were likely present. The donor tested CMV seronegative and was one of the 352 seronegative cohort members. A peripheral blood sample was collected from each donor, and TCR beta sequencing was performed on peripheral blood mononuclear cells. The Qiagen DNeasy Blood Extraction Kit was used to extract genomic DNA from the blood cell samples. The method behind the library was the immunoSEQ multiplex PCR assay. A mixture of 60 forward primers for TCR Vbeta segments and 13 reverse primers for TCR Jbeta segments was used in the multiplex PCR. The CDR3 region of rearranged TCR beta genes was amplified from genomic DNA with a multiplex PCR assay. The Illumina HiSeq System was used to sequence the amplified TCR beta libraries as 87-base-pair reads. The study's processing was this. A later analysis counted about 76 million unique TCR beta chains across the 640 or so repertoires, and approximately 11 million of these chains were shared by at least two donors. To remove PCR and sequencing errors, raw reads were error-corrected and collapsed into unique sequences using a nearest-neighbor algorithm that merged closely related sequences. CDR3 sequences were aligned to IMGT reference sequences to assign V, D and J gene segments. For a sequence to be retained, a match of at least six nucleotides to both a V gene segment and a J gene segment was required. A rearrangement was called productive if the CDR3 had no stop codons and remained in frame with V and J, and every other rearrangement was called non-productive. CDR3 was defined according to IMGT convention as the region running from the second conserved V-encoded cysteine to the conserved J-encoded phenylalanine. In an earlier analysis of more than 550 of the donors, sequences lacking an unambiguous match to a single V gene segment were excluded. An earlier analysis of around 600 of the donors classified V segments as functional when productive rearrangements were above 56.7% and as segregating when the standard deviation between donors was above 5%. A statistical classification framework was developed to diagnose cytomegalovirus status using the catalog of TCR beta chain sequences. In a later analysis, TCR nucleotide sequences were compared against IMGT/GENE-DB human TR gene sequences so that V and J genes could be assigned. A later analysis assigned CDR3 sequences and most-parsimonious VDJ recombination scenarios with the TCRdist pipeline. In a later analysis, each TCR beta chain was defined by its CDR3 amino acid sequence together with its V-gene family, and reads without a unique V-gene family were excluded. As a way to deal with suspected cross-contamination and a sequencing artifact, a later analysis dropped more than 500 nucleotide sequences that were highly shared and had low generation probability. In a later analysis, a clonal expansion index was calculated for each public chain from normalized within-repertoire ranks of inferred template counts. In a later analysis, generation probabilities were computed using a VDJ recombination model fitted to out-of-frame rearrangements, and the results were checked against IGoR. Hypergeometric tests were used in a later analysis to score TCR-TCR, TCR-HLA and TCR-CMV co-occurrence, with a repertoire-size bias correction applied to the TCR pairs. False discovery rates were estimated in a later analysis by permuting HLA or CMV assignments 20 times. In a later analysis, co-occurring TCRs were grouped using DBSCAN, and TCRdist sequence similarity was added for clustering within HLA-allele-positive subsets. Repertoires with fewer than 30,000 or more than 120,000 public chains were left out of co-occurrence clustering, as were about five repertoires with anomalous nucleotide sharing. Sourced from immuneACCESS, this table was stored by TCRdb with only in-frame sequences that have V and J called. A share of the clones is absent; for the studies checked, an unresolved V gene accounts for under half, and the remainder has no known explanation. The V and J calls and clone size come from that table; D and trimming were worked out from the DNA. This sample holds about 190,000 clones; over 70% were observed only once. Clones ranked in the top ten supply 3% to 4% of the sample.

The cysteine opens and the phenylalanine closes a CDR3 of 16 amino acids. Just the 48-base CDR3 DNA is kept, in frame starting at base 1. Sequences KGHSH (CDR1) and LQKENI (CDR2) are obtained from the germline V gene. Study-level results and caveats: Compared with equally common non-associated chains, HLA-associated TCR beta chains in a later analysis were more clonally expanded and had lower generation probabilities. Sequencing depth was assumed to be roughly uniform across donors in the presence/absence analyses, though that assumption may not hold. In vitro tests confirmed that a few of the cytomegalovirus-associated TCR beta chains recognize cytomegalovirus antigens. A further reported finding was that TCR beta sequences accurately predicted the HLA-A and HLA-B alleles for most subjects in the first cohort. Assigning TCR associations to individual alleles was difficult when HLA alleles, especially DR and DQ, strongly co-occurred. A group of highly shared sequence variants was considered likely to be a technical artifact of the sequencing pipeline. Linkage disequilibrium might explain the correlated functional status among segregating V segments, but an unknown experimental factor could not be ruled out. According to a later analysis, parvovirus B19, influenza, CMV and Epstein-Barr virus appeared linked to several top co-occurrence clusters. V-gene and J-gene trimming of TCR beta chains was associated with a missense DCLRE1C variant in a later genetic analysis, and the association was replicated in an independent cohort. In an earlier analysis of several hundred of the donors, most TCR beta V segments were observed in productive rearrangements about 87% or about 30% of the time, broadly matching IMGT annotations. A later analysis found that most CMV-associated TCR beta chains appeared HLA-restricted, with HLA associations seemingly driven largely by CMV exposure. A total of 150 or so TCR beta chains were listed by the study as associated with cytomegalovirus. The classifier was reported to diagnose cytomegalovirus status with high specificity and sensitivity in both the original cohort and the validation cohort. In a later analysis, the rate of TCR association differed among HLA loci, with DRB1 alleles having the most associated TCRs and HLA-C alleles having the fewest. For the cohort, immune exposure information was limited to CMV serostatus. Most TCR sequences were seen in very few donors, while some public TCRs were found in many individuals. Some IMGT-functional V segments, including TRBV6-2 and TRBV6-3, could not be distinguished by the 87-base-pair reads and were therefore excluded. In a later analysis, some 18,000 TCR beta sequences were associated with specific HLA alleles at a false discovery rate of 0.05. The authors suggested that the approach could potentially be extended to other disease states and immunological phenotypes. A later genetic analysis reported fewer N-insertions in productive TCRs among donors in an Asian-associated ancestry cluster than the roughly 700-donor mean. In this cohort, only TCR beta chains were sequenced, and detectable features were limited by the absence of alpha or paired-chain data. The earlier analysis of some 560 of the donors excluded 15 to 20 rarely observed V segments, including chromosome 9 orphons, because counts were too low. Because HLA typing was missing for some donors at each locus, association tests included only the typed subset.

As to this clone: No antigen is known for it. It has no much larger one-base neighbor in the sample; base qualities were not kept.

Sequencing input: PBMCs. This TCR was sampled from a man aged 45-60 years in good health and CMV-seronegative. The chain is assembled from TRBV18 and TRBJ2-5, with TRBD1 identical over 11 junction bases. The J call is in doubt because the DNA end fits TRBJ2-7 better. The bases read TGTGCCAGCTCAGTCGGGACAGGGGGAAACTCCTACGAGCAGTACTTC. Its product reads: CASSVGTGGNSYEQYF.